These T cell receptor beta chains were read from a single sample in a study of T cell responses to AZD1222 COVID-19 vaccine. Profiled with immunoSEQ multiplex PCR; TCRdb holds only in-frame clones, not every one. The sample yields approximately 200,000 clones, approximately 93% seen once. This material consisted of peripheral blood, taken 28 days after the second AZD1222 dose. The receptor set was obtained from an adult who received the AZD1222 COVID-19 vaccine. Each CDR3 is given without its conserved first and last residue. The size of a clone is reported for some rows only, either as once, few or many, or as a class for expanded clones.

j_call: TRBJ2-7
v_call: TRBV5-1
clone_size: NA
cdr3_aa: ASSLRGYEQY

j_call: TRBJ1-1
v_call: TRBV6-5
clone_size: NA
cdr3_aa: ASSYLGGAF

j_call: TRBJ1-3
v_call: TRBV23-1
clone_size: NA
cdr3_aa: ASSQYREGGNTIY

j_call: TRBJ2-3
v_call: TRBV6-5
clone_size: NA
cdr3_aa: ASSSFAGAIDTQY

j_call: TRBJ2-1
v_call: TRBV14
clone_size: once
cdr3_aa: ASSQGRGTYNEQF

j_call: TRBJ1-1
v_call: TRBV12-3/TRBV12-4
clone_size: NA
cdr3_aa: ASRPGTGVEAF

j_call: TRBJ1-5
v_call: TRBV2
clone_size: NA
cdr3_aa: ASTGASNQPQH

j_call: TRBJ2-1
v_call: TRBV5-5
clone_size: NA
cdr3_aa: ASSLYGGPTQEQF

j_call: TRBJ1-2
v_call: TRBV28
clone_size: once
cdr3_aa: ASSSPGTGGRQGYT

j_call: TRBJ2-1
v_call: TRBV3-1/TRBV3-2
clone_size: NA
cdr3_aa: ASSPGTRGNEQF

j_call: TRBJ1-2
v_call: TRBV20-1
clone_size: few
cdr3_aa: SARDHPGYT

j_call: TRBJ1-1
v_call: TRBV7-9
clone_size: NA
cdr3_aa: ASSPSGARSSEAF

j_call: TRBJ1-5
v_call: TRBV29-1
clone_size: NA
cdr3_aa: SVESAGRWY

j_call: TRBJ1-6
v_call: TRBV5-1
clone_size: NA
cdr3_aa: ASSLGGRGQPNSPLH

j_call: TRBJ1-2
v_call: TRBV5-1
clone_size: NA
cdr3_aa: ASSPGTAANYGYT

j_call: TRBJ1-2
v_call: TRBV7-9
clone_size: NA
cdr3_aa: ASSLDGIVGYGYT

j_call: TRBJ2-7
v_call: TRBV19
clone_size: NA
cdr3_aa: ASSSGTGLYEQY

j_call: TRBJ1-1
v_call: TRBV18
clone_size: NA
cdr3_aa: ASSPGEGVTEAF

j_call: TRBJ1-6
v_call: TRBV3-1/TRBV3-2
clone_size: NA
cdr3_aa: ASSLQSPGQFSTPLH

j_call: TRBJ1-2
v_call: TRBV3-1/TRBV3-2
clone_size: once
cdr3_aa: ASSLAHYGYT

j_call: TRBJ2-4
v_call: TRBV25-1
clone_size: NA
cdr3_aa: ASSEQILAKNIQY

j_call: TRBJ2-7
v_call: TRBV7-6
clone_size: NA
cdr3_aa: ASSRDRGISYEQY

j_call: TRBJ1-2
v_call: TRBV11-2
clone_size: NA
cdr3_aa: ASSFDENYGYT

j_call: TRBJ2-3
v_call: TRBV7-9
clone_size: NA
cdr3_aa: ASSLGLAASSTDTQY

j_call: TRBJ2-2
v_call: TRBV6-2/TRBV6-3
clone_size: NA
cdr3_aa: ASSSGGGISNTGELF

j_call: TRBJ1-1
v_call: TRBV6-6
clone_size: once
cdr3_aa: ASSPRQESSQAF

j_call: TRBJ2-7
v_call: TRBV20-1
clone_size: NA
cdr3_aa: SASVGGEPYEQY

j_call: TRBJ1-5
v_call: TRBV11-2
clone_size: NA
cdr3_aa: ASSDVVGPQH

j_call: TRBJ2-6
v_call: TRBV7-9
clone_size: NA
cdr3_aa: ASSSLGPSGANVLT

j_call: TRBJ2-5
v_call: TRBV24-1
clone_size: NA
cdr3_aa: ATSDGGWGTQY

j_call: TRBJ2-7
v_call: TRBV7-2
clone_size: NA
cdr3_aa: ASSLGTTAWEQY

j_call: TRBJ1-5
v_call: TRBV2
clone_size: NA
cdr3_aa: ASSGGDSHQPQH

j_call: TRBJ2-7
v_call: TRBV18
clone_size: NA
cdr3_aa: ASSVSGPGQGAYEQY